This TCR beta chain comes out of a study of technical replicates of blood from several donors. Germline V gene lookup returns CDR1 MNHEY and CDR2 SVGAGI. V lost 6 bases, J lost 3 bases, and 11 bases lay in between. CDR3 length equals 14 residues. Here immunoSEQ multiplex PCR was the method, and the copy in TCRdb shows in-frame clones only, minus some. Of more than 65,000 clones listed, 75% to 90% are singletons. The chain has TRBV6-5 and TRBJ1-4, with D possibly being TRBD1 (6 bases). The TCR comes from a human donor in good health. Some clones in this sample may be carry-over from other donors' samples. The source material was PBMCs. CDR3 DNA: TGTGCCAGCAGGAGGGACACCTCTAATGAAAAACTGTTTTTT. Protein: CASRRDTSNEKLFF.